This T cell receptor beta chain was recorded in a study of regulatory T cells in long-lasting Graves disease. As to time point: newly diagnosed GD, antithyroid drugs for less than 3 months. Construction of the TCR library relied on RNA isolated from PBMCs. General study results and limits: Favored gene segments in persistent disease were TRBV28, TRBJ1-2 and TRBJ2-5.

This CDR3 comprises 14 residues. CDR1 and CDR2 from the germline V gene are MDHEN and SYDVKM. V lost 4 bases, J lost 11 bases, and 13 bases stayed unmatched. At least ten counts were recorded for this clonotype. Its target is not known. Through Arm-PCR of CDR3 regions and iRepertoire HTBI primers, TCR beta libraries were built. In the authors' workflow: From all samples, identification returned 14 TRBJ and approximately 67 TRBV segments. One entry per CDR3 protein results from TCRdb running MiXCR on the multiplex PCR reads. The V and J calls were not made by the authors but by TCRdb's processing. The profile covers roughly 500,000 distinct CDR3 sequences, with approximately 12% appearing a single time and about 8.3% taken by the ten largest. Separately, the same data were catalogued under a study of T cells in Graves' hyperthyroidism and ophthalmopathy. That work states: Clinicians diagnosed patients from clinical symptoms, serum thyroxine and TRAb, thyroid ultrasound and orbital computed tomography. Most expanded thyroid clonotypes above 0.001 also appeared in blood.

Here the sequenced sample was peripheral blood mononuclear cells (PBMCs), taken at new diagnosis, from a patient treated with antithyroid drugs. The rearrangement links TRBV28 to TRBJ1-1; TRBD1 agrees at 7 bases. The receptor's source is a young woman with Graves disease. The CDR3: CASSSGQSPILAFF. DNA for the CDR3: TGTGCCAGCAGTTCGGGACAGTCCCCCATTTTGGCTTTCTTT.